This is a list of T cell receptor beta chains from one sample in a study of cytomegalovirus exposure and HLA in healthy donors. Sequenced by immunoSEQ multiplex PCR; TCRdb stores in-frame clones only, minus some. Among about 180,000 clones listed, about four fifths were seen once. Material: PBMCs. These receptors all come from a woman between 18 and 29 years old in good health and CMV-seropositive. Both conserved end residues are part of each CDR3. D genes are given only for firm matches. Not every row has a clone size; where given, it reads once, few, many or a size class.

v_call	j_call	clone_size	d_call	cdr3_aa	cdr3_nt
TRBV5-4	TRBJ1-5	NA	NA	CASSLYLGSGQPQHF	TGTGCCAGCAGCTTATATTTAGGATCGGGGCAGCCCCAGCATTTT
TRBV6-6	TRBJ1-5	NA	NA	CASSEQLSVNQPQHF	TGTGCCAGCAGTGAGCAACTATCAGTAAATCAGCCCCAGCATTTT
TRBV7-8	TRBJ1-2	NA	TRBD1	CASSLDFRDSYGYTF	TGTGCCAGCAGCTTAGACTTTCGGGACAGCTATGGCTACACCTTC
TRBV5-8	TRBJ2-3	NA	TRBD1	CASTMVGTGVFDTQYF	TGTGCCAGCACCATGGTAGGGACAGGGGTTTTCGATACGCAGTATTTT
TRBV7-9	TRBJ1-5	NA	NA	CASSDLRGHQPQHF	TGCGCCAGCAGCGATCTTCGGGGTCATCAGCCCCAGCATTTT
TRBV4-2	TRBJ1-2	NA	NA	CASSQDTSPDSDYGYTF	TGTGCCAGCAGCCAAGATACAAGCCCGGACAGCGACTATGGCTACACCTTC
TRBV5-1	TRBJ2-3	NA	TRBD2	CASSLRVSGGAADTQYF	TGCGCCAGCAGCTTGAGGGTTAGCGGGGGGGCCGCGGATACGCAGTATTTT
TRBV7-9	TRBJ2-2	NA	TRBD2	CASSPGSGENTGELFF	TGTGCCAGCAGCCCGGGTAGCGGGGAAAACACCGGGGAGCTGTTTTTT
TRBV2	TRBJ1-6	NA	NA	CASRFPGSPLHF	TGTGCCAGCCGGTTCCCAGGATCACCCCTCCACTTT
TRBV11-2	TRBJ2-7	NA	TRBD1	CASSLDPGQGSEQYF	TGTGCCAGCAGCTTAGATCCAGGACAGGGGAGCGAGCAGTACTTC
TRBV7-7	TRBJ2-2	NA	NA	CASSTTDTGELFF	TGTGCCAGCAGCACGACAGACACCGGGGAGCTGTTTTTT
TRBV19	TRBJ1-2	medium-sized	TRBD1	CASSMGQSYGYTF	TGTGCCAGTAGTATGGGACAGTCCTATGGCTACACCTTC
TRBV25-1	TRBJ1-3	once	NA	CASSFQTESSGNTIYF	TGTGCCAGCAGTTTCCAGACGGAGAGCTCTGGAAACACCATATATTTT
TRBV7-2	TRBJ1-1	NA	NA	CASSLAFLSGNTEAFF	TGTGCCAGCAGCTTAGCATTCCTTTCAGGGAACACTGAAGCTTTCTTT
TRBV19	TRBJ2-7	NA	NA	CASSIDSYEQYF	TGTGCCAGTAGTATAGACAGCTACGAGCAGTACTTC
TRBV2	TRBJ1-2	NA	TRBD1	CASRATGGDYGYTF	TGTGCCAGCAGGGCGACAGGGGGCGACTATGGCTACACCTTC
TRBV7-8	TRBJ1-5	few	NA	CASSLGPVAQHF	TGTGCCAGCAGCTTAGGCCCAGTGGCCCAGCATTTT
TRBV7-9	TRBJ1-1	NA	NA	CASSLVLESREPEAFF	TGTGCCAGCAGCTTAGTTCTCGAGTCGAGGGAGCCAGAAGCTTTCTTT
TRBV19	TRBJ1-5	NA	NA	CASRSGVGSNQPQHF	TGTGCCAGTAGATCGGGGGTGGGGAGTAATCAGCCCCAGCATTTT
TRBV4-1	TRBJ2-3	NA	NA	CASSQGPGGTDTQYF	TGCGCCAGCAGCCAAGGCCCCGGTGGCACAGATACGCAGTATTTT
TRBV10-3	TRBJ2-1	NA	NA	CAISGQSYNEQFF	TGTGCCATCAGCGGACAGTCCTACAATGAGCAGTTCTTC
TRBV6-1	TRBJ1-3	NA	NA	CASSEDDGFTGESIYF	TGTGCCAGCAGTGAAGATGATGGGTTTACGGGGGAGTCCATATATTTT
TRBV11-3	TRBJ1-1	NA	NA	CASSLGQATEAFF	TGTGCCAGCAGCTTAGGCCAGGCCACTGAAGCTTTCTTT
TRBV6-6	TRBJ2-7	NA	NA	CASSMAGELYEQYF	TGTGCCAGCAGTATGGCAGGGGAGCTATACGAGCAGTACTTC
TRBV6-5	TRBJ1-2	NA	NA	CASSQTGNYGYTF	TGTGCCAGCTCGCAAACAGGCAACTATGGCTACACCTTC
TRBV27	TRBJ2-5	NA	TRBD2	CASSLSGGKETQYF	TGTGCCAGCAGTTTAAGCGGGGGGAAAGAGACCCAGTACTTC
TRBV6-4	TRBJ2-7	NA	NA	CASSSGPLGEQYF	TGTGCCAGCAGTTCAGGGCCGCTTGGAGAGCAGTACTTC
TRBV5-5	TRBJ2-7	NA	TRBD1	CASSLETGSYEQYF	TGTGCCAGCAGCTTGGAGACAGGGAGTTACGAGCAGTACTTC
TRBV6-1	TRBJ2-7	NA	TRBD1	CASTGGNEQYF	TGTGCCAGCACAGGGGGCAACGAGCAGTACTTC
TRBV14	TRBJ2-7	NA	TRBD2	CASSQDTASGGYEQYF	TGTGCCAGCAGCCAAGATACGGCTAGCGGGGGTTACGAGCAGTACTTC
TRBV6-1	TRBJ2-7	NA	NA	CASGAGFYEQYF	TGTGCCAGCGGGGCGGGGTTCTACGAGCAGTACTTC
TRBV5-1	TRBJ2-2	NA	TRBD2	CASSLVAGSITGELFF	TGCGCCAGCAGCTTAGTAGCGGGGTCGATCACCGGGGAGCTGTTTTTT
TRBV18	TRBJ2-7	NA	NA	CASSPSDYEQYF	TGTGCCAGCTCACCGAGTGACTACGAGCAGTACTTC
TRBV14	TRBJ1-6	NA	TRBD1	CASSHQWETGTGESPLHF	TGTGCCAGCAGCCACCAATGGGAGACCGGGACAGGGGAATCACCCCTCCACTTT
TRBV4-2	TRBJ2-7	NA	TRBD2	CASSQESEGTSAGRGDEQYF	TGTGCCAGCAGCCAAGAAAGCGAGGGGACTAGTGCAGGGAGGGGGGACGAACAGTACTTC
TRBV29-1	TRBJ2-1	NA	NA	CSVTEFFDRSSYNEQFF	TGCAGCGTTACTGAATTCTTCGATAGGAGCTCCTACAATGAGCAGTTCTTC
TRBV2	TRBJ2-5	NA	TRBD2	CASTLTSGYRGETQYF	TGTGCCAGCACCCTGACTAGCGGGTACCGAGGGGAGACCCAGTACTTC
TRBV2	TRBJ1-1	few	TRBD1	CASRGQGSTEAFF	TGTGCCAGCAGAGGACAGGGGAGCACTGAAGCTTTCTTT
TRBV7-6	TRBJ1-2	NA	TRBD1	CASSLAGTGLYGYTF	TGTGCCAGCAGCTTAGCGGGGACAGGCTTGTATGGCTACACCTTC
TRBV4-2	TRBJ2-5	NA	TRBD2	CASSQEGGLAEETQYF	TGTGCCAGCAGCCAAGAGGGGGGACTAGCGGAAGAGACCCAGTACTTC
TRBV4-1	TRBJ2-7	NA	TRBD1	CASSHQGQGFHEQYF	TGCGCCAGCAGCCATCAGGGACAGGGGTTTCACGAGCAGTACTTC
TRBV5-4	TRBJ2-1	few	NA	CASSLEVREANNEQFF	TGTGCCAGCAGCCTCGAAGTCCGAGAGGCGAACAATGAGCAGTTCTTC
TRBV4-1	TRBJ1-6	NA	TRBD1	CASSRQGDSPLHF	TGCGCCAGCAGCCGACAGGGCGATTCACCCCTCCACTTT
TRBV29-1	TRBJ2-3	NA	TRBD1	CSADSGQGTDTQYF	TGCAGCGCAGACTCGGGACAGGGGACAGATACGCAGTATTTT
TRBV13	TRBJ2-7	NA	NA	CASSLGEASYEQYF	TGTGCCAGCAGCTTAGGAGAGGCTTCCTACGAGCAGTACTTC
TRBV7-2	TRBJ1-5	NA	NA	CASSLADQPQHF	TGTGCCAGCAGCTTAGCCGATCAGCCCCAGCATTTT
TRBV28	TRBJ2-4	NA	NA	CASRHGGRDIQYF	TGTGCCAGCAGACACGGAGGGCGTGACATTCAGTACTTC
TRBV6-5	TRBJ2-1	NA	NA	CASSIRVSIGRQFF	TGTGCCAGCAGTATCAGGGTCAGTATCGGTAGACAGTTCTTC
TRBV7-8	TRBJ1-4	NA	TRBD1	CASSLRRGQLNEKLFF	TGTGCCAGCAGCCTCCGTAGGGGACAGCTTAATGAAAAACTGTTTTTT
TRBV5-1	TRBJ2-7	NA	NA	CASSLSGREQYF	TGCGCCAGCAGCCTGTCAGGTCGCGAGCAGTACTTC
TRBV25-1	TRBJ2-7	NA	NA	CASSEGASYEQYF	TGTGCCAGCAGTGAAGGGGCCTCCTACGAGCAGTACTTC
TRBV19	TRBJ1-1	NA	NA	CASSPQWSTEAFF	TGTGCCAGTAGTCCACAATGGAGCACTGAAGCTTTCTTT
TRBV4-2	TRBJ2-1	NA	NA	CASSQDARAPLSSYNEQFF	TGTGCCAGCAGCCAAGACGCCAGGGCCCCACTTTCTTCCTACAATGAGCAGTTCTTC
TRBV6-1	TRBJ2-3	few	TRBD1	CASSGTGHTDTQYF	TGTGCCAGCAGTGGGACAGGCCACACAGATACGCAGTATTTT
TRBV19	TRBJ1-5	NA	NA	CASTDSQGFNQPQHF	TGTGCCAGTACCGACTCCCAGGGGTTCAATCAGCCCCAGCATTTT
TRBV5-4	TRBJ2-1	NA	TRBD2	CASSDGRLASNNEQFF	TGTGCCAGCAGCGATGGACGACTAGCGAGTAACAATGAGCAGTTCTTC
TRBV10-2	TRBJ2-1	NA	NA	CASTLNTIF	TGCGCCAGTACCTTAAATACAATCTTC